This entry concerns a single TCR beta chain. As yet, its antigen is unknown. The PCR had 60 Vbeta and 13 Jbeta primers. Assay: immunoSEQ multiplex PCR; the TCRdb copy retains only in-frame clones and omits some. The top ten hold 2.5% to 3% of the sample, which has some 120,000 clones, about four fifths seen once. This sample was taken from a study of cytomegalovirus exposure and HLA in healthy donors. Study findings and constraints: An Asian-associated ancestry cluster reportedly showed fewer N-insertions than the approximately 700-donor mean in a later analysis. TRBV6-2, TRBV6-3 and other indistinguishable V segments were excluded.

Per the germline V gene, CDR1 is SGHVS and CDR2 is FQNEAQ. The V and J ends lost 7 bases and 0 bases, in that order; junction bases with no gene match: 8. CDR3 length equals 16 residues. This receptor was taken from a woman aged 18-35 years in good health and CMV-seropositive. The sample consisted of PBMCs. The chain is built from TRBV7-8 and TRBJ2-7; 11 bases agree with TRBD2. CDR3 nucleotides: TGTGCCAGCACCAACTTAGCGGGAGGGTCCTCCTACGAGCAGTACTTC. It translates to CASTNLAGGSSYEQYF. Complete variable domain (other parts from reference TRBV7-8 and TRBJ2-7): GAGVSQSPRYKVAKRGQDVALRCDPISGHVSLFWYQQALGQGPEFLTYFQNEAQLDKSGLPSDRFFAERPEGSVSTLKIQRTQQEDSAVYLCASTNLAGGSSYEQYFGPGTRLTVT.